The 7 T cell receptor beta chains below come from one sample, sequenced in a study of tumor and adjacent non-tumor tissue in lung cancer. The template was RNA from unsorted bulk tissue. The library came from three nested PCR rounds adapted from ARM-PCR protocols. TCRdb reprocessed the multiplex PCR reads via MiXCR and lists one record per CDR3 protein. Here the sample spans over 110,000 distinct CDR3 sequences, around 65% being singletons. Sequencing was performed on lung tumor tissue. Every receptor here comes from a man in his 60s with small cell lung cancer.

The rearrangement uses TRBV5-6 and TRBJ2-3, with D tentatively TRBD2 (6 bases). Per germline, CDR1 SGHDT and CDR2 YYEEEE. V dropped 4 bases and J dropped 1 base, with 10 bases sitting between them. The CDR3 totals 14 residues. The CDR3 here is CASSPWGGTDTQYF. The CDR3 DNA sequence: TGTGCCAGCAGCCCGTGGGGGGGCACAGATACGCAGTATTTT.

This clonotype was observed at least ten times. The chain combines TRBV12-3 or TRBV12-4 with TRBJ2-2; no clear D gene. The CDR3 has 14 amino acids. V was pared by 7 bases and J by 1 base, with 10 bases between. Here the CDR3 DNA reads TGTGCCAGCATGCCCCTCCTGAACACCGGGGAGCTGTTTTTT. Translating gives CASMPLLNTGELFF.

On this clonotype: A much larger clonotype is one base distant, so this may be a read error. This chain uses TRBV6-1 with TRBJ2-7; TRBD1 is a possible D gene (6 bases). This CDR3 comprises 14 residues. Trimming pared 6 bases from V and 2 bases from J, leaving 14 bases between. CDR1 MNHNS and CDR2 SASEGT come from the germline V gene. For the CDR3, the DNA is TGTGCCAGCAGCCACGGACAGAGGACCTACGAGCAGTACTTC. This codes for CASSHGQRTYEQYF.

For this clonotype: This may arise from a read error, as a much more abundant clone is one base away. The gene calls are TRBV20-1 and TRBJ2-5, with TRBD2 matching 9 bases. CDR1 DFQATT and CDR2 SNEGSKA come from the germline V gene (reference sequence). This CDR3 is built from 15 residues. CDR3 protein: CSTRDIAGVEETQYF. The DNA of the CDR3 is TGCAGTACTAGAGATATAGCGGGAGTAGAAGAGACCCAGTACTTC.

In regard to this clonotype: One end of the junction does not line up with germline, which may come from a read error. The rearrangement joins TRBV6-1 to TRBJ2-3; 10 bases map to TRBD1. Germline assignment: CDR1 MNHNS and CDR2 SASEGT. CDR3 size: 14 residues. The CDR3 nucleotides read TGTGCTAGCAGTGACAGGGGGCGTGGATATACGCAGTATTTT. The encoded protein is CASSDRGRGYTQYF.

This clonotype turned up a few times. The chain recombines TRBV20-1 with TRBJ1-5; 8 bases agree with TRBD1. The CDR3 covers 15 residues. The germline V gene has CDR1 DFQATT and CDR2 SNEGSKA (reference sequence). V trimming: 6 bases; J trimming: 4 bases; junction bases outside the gene matches: 11. For the CDR3, the DNA is TGCAGTGCGGTCCCGGGACAGGCGGTAAATCAGCCCCAGCATTTT. Its protein product is CSAVPGQAVNQPQHF.

A note on this clonotype: At one of its ends the junction is not consistent with the germline gene, which may arise from a read error. This chain uses TRBV20-1 with TRBJ1-2; D unclear. The CDR3 length is 14 residues. The germline CDR1 and CDR2 sequences are DFQATT and SNEGSKA (reference sequence). The CDR3 sequence: CSTRDYGDYYGYTF. CDR3 coding DNA: TGCAGTACTAGAGATTACGGTGACTACTATGGCTACACCTTC.